These T cell receptor beta chains were read from a single sample in a study of PD-1 blockade in classical Hodgkin lymphoma. Clones were read by immunoSEQ multiplex PCR, and TCRdb kept only the in-frame ones, dropping some. The sample records tens of thousands of clones, around 80% being singletons. Sequencing used peripheral blood mononuclear cells (PBMCs), obtained before the fourth cycle of nivolumab. These TCRs come from a human donor with classical Hodgkin lymphoma. Both conserved end residues are part of each CDR3. D genes are given only for firm matches. The size entry is marked missing in some rows and otherwise reads once, few, many or a size class.

clone_size	v_call	d_call	j_call	cdr3_aa	cdr3_nt
NA	TRBV7-8	TRBD2	TRBJ2-1	CASSFPSGTSPKLEQFF	TGTGCCAGCAGCTTCCCATCCGGGACTAGCCCTAAACTGGAGCAGTTCTTC
NA	TRBV18	TRBD1	TRBJ2-5	CASSPPGTGHKTQYF	TGTGCCAGCTCACCCCCCGGGACAGGGCATAAGACCCAGTACTTC
NA	TRBV5-8	NA	TRBJ2-3	CASSLRDRITDTQYF	TGTGCCAGCAGCCTCCGGGACCGTATCACAGATACGCAGTATTTT
few	TRBV9	TRBD2	TRBJ2-1	CASSVKPGLAGGFYNEQFF	TGTGCCAGCAGCGTAAAGCCGGGACTAGCGGGAGGATTTTACAATGAGCAGTTCTTC
NA	TRBV10-3	NA	TRBJ2-1	CAISERDSYNEQFF	TGTGCCATCAGTGAGCGGGACTCTTACAATGAGCAGTTCTTC
NA	TRBV5-4	NA	TRBJ1-4	CASSFWETNEKLFF	TGTGCCAGCAGCTTCTGGGAGACTAATGAAAAACTGTTTTTT
NA	TRBV6-5	NA	TRBJ1-2	CASGRDGYGYTF	TGTGCCAGCGGCAGGGATGGCTATGGCTACACCTTC
NA	TRBV4-2	TRBD2	TRBJ2-1	CASSFGLADYNEQFF	TGTGCCAGCAGCTTCGGACTAGCAGACTACAATGAGCAGTTCTTC
once	TRBV2	TRBD1	TRBJ2-2	CASSRQGAGTGELFF	TGTGCCAGCTCTCGACAGGGGGCTGGCACCGGGGAGCTGTTTTTT
medium-sized	TRBV9	TRBD1	TRBJ1-2	CASSRQGREYTF	TGTGCCAGCAGCCGACAGGGTCGGGAATACACCTTC
NA	TRBV5-4	NA	TRBJ1-6	CASSLGSSYNSPLHF	TGTGCCAGCAGCTTAGGGAGTTCCTATAATTCACCCCTCCACTTT
NA	TRBV5-1	NA	TRBJ2-3	CASTRTDTQYF	TGCGCCAGCACACGCACAGATACGCAGTATTTT
few	TRBV9	NA	TRBJ2-7	CASSVDVDTYEQYF	TGTGCCAGCAGCGTAGATGTCGACACCTACGAGCAGTACTTC
NA	TRBV10-3	NA	TRBJ2-5	CAISQTQSGETQYF	TGTGCCATCAGTCAGACACAGTCGGGAGAGACCCAGTACTTC